This TCR beta chain came from a study of response to subunit inactivated influenza vaccine. Overall study results and limits: It was suggested by the authors that few new T cells are recruited by each seasonal influenza vaccination.

The germline gives CDR1 SGHTA, CDR2 FQGNSA. The V end was cut by 1 base, the J end by 3 bases, with 15 bases between. CDR3 length equals 16 residues. TCRdb passed the RT-PCR reads through MiXCR, listing each CDR3 protein once. Of 400,000 to 650,000 distinct CDR3 sequences in the sample, 7.2% were seen once. With respect to this clonotype: The antigen is undetermined.

The genes are TRBV7-2 and TRBJ2-5; tentative D call: TRBD1 (6 bases). The sequence was obtained from a man in his fifties or sixties who received an inactivated influenza vaccine. Material: PBMCs from blood, obtained around 25 months after vaccination. The CDR3 DNA is TGTGCCAGCAGCTTAGGGGGGTTAGGGGGTAAAGAGACCCAGTACTTC. Amino acid sequence: CASSLGGLGGKETQYF.